This T cell receptor (beta chain) emerged from a study of PD-1 blockade in classical Hodgkin lymphoma (dated by TCRdb to the early 2020s). With regard to the full study: The study used TCR beta sequencing and CyTOF to define a peripheral blood immune signature of response to PD-1 blockade in classical Hodgkin lymphoma. General findings and caveats noted by the study authors: The study was restricted to a single clinical trial cohort, and the causes of repertoire differences, possibly disease activity or prior therapy, were left undefined. Baseline TCR diversity was reported to be lower in newly diagnosed patients than in healthy donors and to be lower still in relapsed/refractory patients.

Note on this clone: Its antigen is currently not known. Base qualities are not recorded, but no much larger clone differs from it by a single base.

The trim is 0 bases for V and 2 bases for J, with a gap of 9 bases between the germline ends. CDR1 and CDR2 (MRHNA, SNTAGT) derive from the germline V gene. From the cysteine up to the phenylalanine, the CDR3 has a length of 15 residues. Just CDR3 DNA is preserved here, 45 bases in frame from base 1. Genomic DNA was isolated using the Qiagen DNeasy kit from unsorted PBMCs as well as from negatively selected CD4+ and CD8+ fractions. Using primers that anneal to V and J segments, immunoSEQ multiplex PCR amplified the TCR beta CDR3 regions. A synthetic immune receptor repertoire was used to minimize amplification bias, and any residual bias was removed computationally once sequencing was done. In the source study's methods: Repertoire diversity was quantified as the Shannon entropy index using custom Python scripts. The unsorted, CD4+ and CD8+ repertoires were each analyzed separately, with the exception of combined analyses, where CD4+ and CD8+ sequences were merged in silico. The immuneACCESS repertoire file appears here via TCRdb, limited to in-frame rearrangements. These files lack a portion of the clones; in checked studies, under half of the deficit traces to unresolved V genes, and the cause of the others is not known. That table furnishes V, J and clone size, whereas the DNA furnished D and trimming. The sample table lists around 17,000 clones, around 90% of them with a count of one. The top ten clones comprise about 7.1% of the sample.

Taken with the paper, the label for time point translates to: newly diagnosed, previously untreated cHL patient sample. To serve as a comparison group for the relapsed/refractory trial patients, PBMCs were sequenced from patients with newly diagnosed, previously untreated classical Hodgkin lymphoma. Peripheral blood was collected in 8 mL Vacutainer Cell Preparation Tubes, from which PBMCs were isolated by centrifugation and then cryopreserved. The sequencing input was peripheral blood mononuclear cells (PBMCs). This receptor chain uses TRBV6-4 and TRBJ2-3; too little of a D gene remains to name it. This receptor was obtained from a human donor with classical Hodgkin lymphoma. The sequence in DNA is TGTGCCAGCAGTGACTCCGCGGAATCCACAGATACGCAGTATTTT. It translates as CASSDSAESTDTQYF.